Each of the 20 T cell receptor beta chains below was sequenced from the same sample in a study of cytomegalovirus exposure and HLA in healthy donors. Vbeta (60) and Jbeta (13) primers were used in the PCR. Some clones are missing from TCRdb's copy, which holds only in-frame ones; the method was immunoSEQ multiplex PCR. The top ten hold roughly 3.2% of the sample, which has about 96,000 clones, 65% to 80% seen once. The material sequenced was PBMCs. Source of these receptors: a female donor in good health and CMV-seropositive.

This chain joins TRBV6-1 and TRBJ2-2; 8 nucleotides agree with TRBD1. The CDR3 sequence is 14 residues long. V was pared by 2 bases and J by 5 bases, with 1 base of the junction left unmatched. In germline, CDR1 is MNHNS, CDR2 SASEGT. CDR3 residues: CASSEWTGTGELFF. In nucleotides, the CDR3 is TGTGCCAGCAGTGAATGGACAGGGACCGGGGAGCTGTTTTTT.

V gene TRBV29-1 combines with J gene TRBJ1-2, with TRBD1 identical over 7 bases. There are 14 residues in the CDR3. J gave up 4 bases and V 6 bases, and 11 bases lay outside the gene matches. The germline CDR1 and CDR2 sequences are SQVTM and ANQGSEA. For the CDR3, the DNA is TGCAGCGTCTCATCTCAGGGGGGTAGCTATGGCTACACCTTC. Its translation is CSVSSQGGSYGYTF.

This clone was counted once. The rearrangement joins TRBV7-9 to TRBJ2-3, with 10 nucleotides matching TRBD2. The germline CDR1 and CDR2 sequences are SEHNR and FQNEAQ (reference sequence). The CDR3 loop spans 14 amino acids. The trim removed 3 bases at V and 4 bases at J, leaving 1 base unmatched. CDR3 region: CASSLGTSADTQYF. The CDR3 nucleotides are TGTGCCAGCAGCTTGGGGACTAGCGCAGATACGCAGTATTTT.

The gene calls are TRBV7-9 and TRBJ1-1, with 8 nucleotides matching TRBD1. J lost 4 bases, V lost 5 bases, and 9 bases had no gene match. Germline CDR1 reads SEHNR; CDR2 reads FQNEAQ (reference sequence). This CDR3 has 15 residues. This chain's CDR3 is CASSRPQGAGTEAFF. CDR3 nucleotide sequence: TGTGCCAGCAGCCGACCCCAGGGGGCCGGCACTGAAGCTTTCTTT.

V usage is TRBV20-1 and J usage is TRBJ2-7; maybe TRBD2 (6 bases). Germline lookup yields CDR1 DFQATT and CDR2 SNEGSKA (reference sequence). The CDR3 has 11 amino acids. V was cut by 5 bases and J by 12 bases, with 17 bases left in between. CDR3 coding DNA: TGCAGTGCTGGCGTCCAACTAGCTAGGTACTTC. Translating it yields CSAGVQLARYF.

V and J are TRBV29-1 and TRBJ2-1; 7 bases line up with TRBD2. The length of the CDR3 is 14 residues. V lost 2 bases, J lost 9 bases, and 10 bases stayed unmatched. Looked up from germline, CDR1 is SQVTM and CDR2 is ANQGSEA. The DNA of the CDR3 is TGCAGCGTTGAAAGCCAGCGGGACGTCGGTGAGCAGTTCTTC. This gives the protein CSVESQRDVGEQFF.

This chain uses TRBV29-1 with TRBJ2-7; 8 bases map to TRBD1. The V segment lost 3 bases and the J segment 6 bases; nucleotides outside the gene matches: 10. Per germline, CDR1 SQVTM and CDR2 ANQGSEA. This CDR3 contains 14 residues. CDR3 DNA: TGCAGCGTTGAGTTCCTGCAGGGGGCTGGCGAGCAGTACTTC. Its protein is CSVEFLQGAGEQYF.

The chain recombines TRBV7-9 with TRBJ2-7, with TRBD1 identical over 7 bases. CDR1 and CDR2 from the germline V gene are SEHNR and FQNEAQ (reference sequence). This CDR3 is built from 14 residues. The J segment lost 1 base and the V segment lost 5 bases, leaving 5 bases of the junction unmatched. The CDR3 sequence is CASSERDRSYEQYF. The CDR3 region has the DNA TGTGCCAGCAGCGAACGGGACAGATCCTACGAGCAGTACTTC.

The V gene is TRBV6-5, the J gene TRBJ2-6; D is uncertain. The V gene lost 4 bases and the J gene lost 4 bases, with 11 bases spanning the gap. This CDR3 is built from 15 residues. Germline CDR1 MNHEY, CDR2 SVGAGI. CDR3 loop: CASSSSVSGANVLTF. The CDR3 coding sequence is TGTGCCAGCAGTTCGTCGGTTTCAGGGGCCAACGTCCTGACTTTC.

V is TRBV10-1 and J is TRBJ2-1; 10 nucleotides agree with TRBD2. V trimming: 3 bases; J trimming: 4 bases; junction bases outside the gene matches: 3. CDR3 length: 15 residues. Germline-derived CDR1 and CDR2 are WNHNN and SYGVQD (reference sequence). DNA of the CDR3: TGCGCCAGCAGTGAAGGACTAGCGGAGTACAATGAGCAGTTCTTC. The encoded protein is CASSEGLAEYNEQFF.

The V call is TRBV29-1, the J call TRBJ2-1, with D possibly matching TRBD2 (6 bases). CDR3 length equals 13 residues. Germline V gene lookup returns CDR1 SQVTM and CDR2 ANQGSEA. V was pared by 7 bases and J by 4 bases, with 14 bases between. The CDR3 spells CSGGDLEYNEQFF. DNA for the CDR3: TGCAGCGGGGGGGACTTGGAATACAATGAGCAGTTCTTC.

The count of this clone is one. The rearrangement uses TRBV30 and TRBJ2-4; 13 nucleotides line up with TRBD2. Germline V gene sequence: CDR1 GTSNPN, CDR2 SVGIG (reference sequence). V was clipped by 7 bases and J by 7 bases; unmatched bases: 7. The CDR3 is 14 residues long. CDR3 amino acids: CASGLAGAWNIQYF. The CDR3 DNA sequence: TGTGCCTCCGGACTAGCGGGGGCGTGGAACATTCAGTACTTC.

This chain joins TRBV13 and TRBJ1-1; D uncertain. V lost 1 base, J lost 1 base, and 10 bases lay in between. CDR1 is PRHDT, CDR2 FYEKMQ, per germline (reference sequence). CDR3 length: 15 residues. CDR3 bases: TGTGCCAGCAGCTTAGAGGCGGAAGGGAACACTGAAGCTTTCTTT. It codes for CASSLEAEGNTEAFF.

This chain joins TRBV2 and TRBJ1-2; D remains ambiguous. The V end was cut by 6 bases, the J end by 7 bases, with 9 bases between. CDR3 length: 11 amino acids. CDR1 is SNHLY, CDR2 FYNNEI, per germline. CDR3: CASSLVRGYTF. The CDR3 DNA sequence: TGTGCCAGCAGCCTAGTGCGTGGCTACACCTTC. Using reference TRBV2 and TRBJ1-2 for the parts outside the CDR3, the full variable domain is EPEVTQTPSHQVTQMGQEVILRCVPISNHLYFYWYRQILGQKVEFLVSFYNNEISEKSEIFDDQFSVERPDGSNFTLKIRSTKLEDSAMYFCASSLVRGYTFGSGTRLTVV.

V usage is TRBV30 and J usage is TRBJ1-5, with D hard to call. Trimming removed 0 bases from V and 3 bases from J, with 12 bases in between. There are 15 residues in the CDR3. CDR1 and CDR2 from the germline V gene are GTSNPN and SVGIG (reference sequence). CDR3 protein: CAWSVRGGANQPQHF. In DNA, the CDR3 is TGTGCCTGGAGTGTACGCGGCGGAGCCAATCAGCCCCAGCATTTT. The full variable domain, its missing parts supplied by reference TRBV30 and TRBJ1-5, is SQTIHQWPATLVQPVGSPLSLECTVEGTSNPNLYWYRQAAGRGLQLLFYSVGIGQISSEVPQNLSASRPQDRQFILSSKKLLLSDSGFYLCAWSVRGGANQPQHFGDGTRLSIL.

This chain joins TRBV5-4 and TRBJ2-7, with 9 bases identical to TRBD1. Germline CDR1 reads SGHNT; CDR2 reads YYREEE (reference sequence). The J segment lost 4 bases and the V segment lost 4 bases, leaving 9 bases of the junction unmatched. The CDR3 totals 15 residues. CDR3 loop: CASSLFRTGVYEQYF. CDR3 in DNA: TGTGCCAGCAGCCTCTTCAGGACAGGGGTATACGAGCAGTACTTC.

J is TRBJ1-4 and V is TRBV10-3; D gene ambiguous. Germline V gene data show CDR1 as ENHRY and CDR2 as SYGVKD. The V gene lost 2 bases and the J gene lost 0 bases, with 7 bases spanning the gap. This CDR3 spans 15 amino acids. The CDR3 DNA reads TGTGCCATCAGTGAGATTGCAGCAACTAATGAAAAACTGTTTTTT. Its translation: CAISEIAATNEKLFF.

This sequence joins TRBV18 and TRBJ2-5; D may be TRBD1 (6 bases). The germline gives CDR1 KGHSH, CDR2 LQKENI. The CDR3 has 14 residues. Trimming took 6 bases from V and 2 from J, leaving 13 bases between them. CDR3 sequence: CASSPATGQETQYF. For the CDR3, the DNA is TGTGCCAGCTCCCCAGCCACAGGGCAAGAGACCCAGTACTTC.

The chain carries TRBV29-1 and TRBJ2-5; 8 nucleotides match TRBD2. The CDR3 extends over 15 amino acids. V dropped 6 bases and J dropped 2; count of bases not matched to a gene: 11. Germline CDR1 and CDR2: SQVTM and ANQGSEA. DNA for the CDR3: TGCAGCGTCCGAGGGGCGGGGGGAGGGCAAGAGACCCAGTACTTC. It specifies CSVRGAGGGQETQYF.

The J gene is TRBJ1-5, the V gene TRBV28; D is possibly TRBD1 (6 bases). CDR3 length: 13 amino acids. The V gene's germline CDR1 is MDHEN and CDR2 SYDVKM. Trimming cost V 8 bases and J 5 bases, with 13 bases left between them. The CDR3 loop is CASLDRLDQPQHF. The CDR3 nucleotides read TGTGCCAGCCTCGACAGGTTGGATCAGCCCCAGCATTTT.